This entry is about one T cell receptor beta chain. Its antigen remains unidentified. The data derive from a study of T cell clones after liver transplantation. Study as a whole: A pre-transplant mixed lymphocyte reaction with TCRbeta sequencing defined graft-donor-reactive clones followed in post-transplant blood. As an antigen-independent comparator, third-party-reactive TCRbeta sequences came from pre-transplant mixed lymphocyte reactions. Points from the study as a whole: Post-transplant time points were not standardized, so conclusions are preliminary. Low donor cell numbers restricted donor-reactive repertoire measurement in a couple of subjects.

Germline loops: CDR1 MGHRA, CDR2 YSYEKL. The CDR3 is made up of 14 amino acids. Trimming stripped 4 bases from V and 7 bases from J, with 13 bases between. Measured with immunoSEQ multiplex PCR; TCRdb has only the in-frame clones, and not every one. Of 49,000 or so clones listed, over 65% are singletons. The sequenced sample was CD4+ T cells from blood, obtained approximately 52 months after liver transplant. The chain carries TRBV4-1 and TRBJ1-4; tentative D call: TRBD1 (6 bases). The source of this sequence is a human patient who received a liver transplant. Some T cells may have originated in the graft donor. The CDR3 here is CASSPQGRIEKLFF. CDR3 DNA: TGCGCCAGCAGCCCCCAGGGGAGAATTGAAAAACTGTTTTTT.